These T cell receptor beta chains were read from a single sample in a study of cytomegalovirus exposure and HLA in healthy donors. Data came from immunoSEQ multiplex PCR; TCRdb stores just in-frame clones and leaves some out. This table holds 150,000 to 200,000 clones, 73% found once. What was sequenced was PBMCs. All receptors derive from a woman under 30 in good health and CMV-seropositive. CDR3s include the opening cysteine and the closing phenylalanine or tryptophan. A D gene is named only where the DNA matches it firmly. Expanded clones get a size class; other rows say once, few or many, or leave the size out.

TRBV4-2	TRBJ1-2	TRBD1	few	TGTGCCAGCAGCCTATCCAACCGGGACAGTTATGGCTACACCTTC	CASSLSNRDSYGYTF
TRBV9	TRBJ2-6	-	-	TGTGCCAGCAGCAAGCCAGGACTATCTGGGGCCAACGTCCTGACTTTC	CASSKPGLSGANVLTF
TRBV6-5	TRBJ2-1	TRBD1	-	TGTGCCAGCAGTGCCCAGGGGGCCCCCTACAATGAGCAGTTCTTC	CASSAQGAPYNEQFF
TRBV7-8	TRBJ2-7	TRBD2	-	TGTGCCAGCAGCTTAGTCGGGGGGACGACCTACGAGCAGTACTTC	CASSLVGGTTYEQYF
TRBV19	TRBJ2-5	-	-	TGTGCCAGTAGTACCCGACTAGGCCAAGAGACCCAGTACTTC	CASSTRLGQETQYF
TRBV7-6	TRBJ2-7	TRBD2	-	TGTGCCAGCAGCACCAGCGGGGTCTACGAGCAGTACTTC	CASSTSGVYEQYF
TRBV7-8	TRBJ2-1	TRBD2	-	TGTGCCAGCAGCCAGGGACTAGCGGGGGGGAATGAGCAGTTCTTC	CASSQGLAGGNEQFF
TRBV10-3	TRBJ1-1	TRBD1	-	TGTGCCATCAGTGTTTCGACAGGGGGGCGAGGAGAAGCTTTCTTT	CAISVSTGGRGEAFF
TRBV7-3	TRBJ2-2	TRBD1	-	TGTGCCAGCAGCTTACCCAGGGGGCCTCTCAAACCGAACACCGGGGAGCTGTTTTTT	CASSLPRGPLKPNTGELFF
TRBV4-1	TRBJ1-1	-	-	TGCGCCAGCAGCCAAGCGGGGGGGGGCACTGAAGCTTTCTTT	CASSQAGGGTEAFF
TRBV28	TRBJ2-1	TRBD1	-	TGTGCCAGCAGTGGACAGGGTCTTCCCGATGAGCAGTTCTTC	CASSGQGLPDEQFF
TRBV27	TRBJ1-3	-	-	TGTGCCAGCAGTTTAGGAGGCCCTGGAAACACCATATATTTT	CASSLGGPGNTIYF
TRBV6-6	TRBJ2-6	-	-	TGTGCCAGCAGCACAGGGAGCTACTCTGGGGCCAACGTCCTGACTTTC	CASSTGSYSGANVLTF
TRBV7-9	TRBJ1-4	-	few	TGTTCCAGCAGCTTAGAGGACAGCAATGAAAAACTGTTTTTT	CSSSLEDSNEKLFF
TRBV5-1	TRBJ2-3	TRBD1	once	TGCGCCAGCAGCTCGGGACAGCCTCAGTATTTT	CASSSGQPQYF
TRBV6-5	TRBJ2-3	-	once	TGTGCCAGCCGGGACTCCTATTACGATACGCAGTATTTT	CASRDSYYDTQYF
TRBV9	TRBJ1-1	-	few	TGTGCCAGCAGCGTAGCCCCGACAGGCATAGCGGGTACTGAAGCTTTCTTT	CASSVAPTGIAGTEAFF
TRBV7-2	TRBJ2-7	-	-	TGTGCCAGCAGCTTAAAGTACAGCTTCTACGAGCAGTACTTC	CASSLKYSFYEQYF
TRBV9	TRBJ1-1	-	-	TGTGCCAGCAGCGTAGACCCCAGACGGGTGAACACTGAAGCTTTCTTT	CASSVDPRRVNTEAFF
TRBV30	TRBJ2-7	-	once	TGTGCCTGTGAGGGTTCGTACGAGCAGTACTTC	CACEGSYEQYF
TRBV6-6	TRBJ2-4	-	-	TGTGCCAGCAGTTACTGGGCAAACATTCAGTACTTC	CASSYWANIQYF
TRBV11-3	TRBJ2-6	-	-	TGTGCCAGCAGCTCCAGGACAGTCTCTGGGGCCAACGTCCTGACTTTC	CASSSRTVSGANVLTF
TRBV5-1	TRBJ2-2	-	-	TGCGCCAGCAGCTTGTATCCCGGGGAGCTGTTTTTT	CASSLYPGELFF
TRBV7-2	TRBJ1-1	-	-	TGTGCCAGCAGCTTAGGCGCAGGCCCCCTATCCTTGAACACTGAAGCTTTCTTT	CASSLGAGPLSLNTEAFF
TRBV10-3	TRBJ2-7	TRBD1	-	TGTGCCATCAGGGGGGACAGGGAACACTACGAGCAGTACTTC	CAIRGDREHYEQYF
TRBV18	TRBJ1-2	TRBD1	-	TGTGCCAGCTCAGCCGGGACAGGGAAGCCGTATGGCTACACCTTC	CASSAGTGKPYGYTF
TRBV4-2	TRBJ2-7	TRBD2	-	TGTGCCAGCAGCCCTGGACTAGCGGGGGCCTACGAGCAGTACTTC	CASSPGLAGAYEQYF
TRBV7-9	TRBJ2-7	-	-	TGTTCCAGCAGCTTAGGAGGCGAGCAGTACTTC	CSSSLGGEQYF
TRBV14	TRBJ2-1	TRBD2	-	TGTGCCAGCAGCCACCGGACTAGCGGGGGGGCGGGTGATGAGCAGTTCTTC	CASSHRTSGGAGDEQFF
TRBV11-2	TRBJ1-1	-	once	TGTGCCAGCAGCCCCTGGGGACAACCTGGAAGAAGGAACACTGAAGCTTTCTTT	CASSPWGQPGRRNTEAFF
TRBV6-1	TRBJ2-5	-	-	TGTGCCAGCAGTTCCCACAGGGTCGACGAGACCCAGTACTTC	CASSSHRVDETQYF
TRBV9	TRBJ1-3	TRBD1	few	TGTGCCAGCAGCCCCCAGGGGGCTGGAAACACCATATATTTT	CASSPQGAGNTIYF
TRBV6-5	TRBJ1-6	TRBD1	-	TGTGCCAGCAAACTGGGACAGTATAATTCACCCCTCCACTTT	CASKLGQYNSPLHF
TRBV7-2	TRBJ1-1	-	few	TGTGCCAGCAGTTACACAGGGAGTGGGAACACTGAAGCTTTCTTT	CASSYTGSGNTEAFF
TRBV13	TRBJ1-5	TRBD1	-	TGTGCCAGCAGCCGGGGGACAGGGGGCTTCCAGCATTTT	CASSRGTGGFQHF
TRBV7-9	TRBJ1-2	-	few	TGTGCCAGCAGCAAGGGAGGGGGTAGCTATGGCTACACCTTC	CASSKGGGSYGYTF
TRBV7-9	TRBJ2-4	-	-	TGTGCCAGCAGCTTAGGTCCCCTTCAACGAGCGGACATTCAGTACTTC	CASSLGPLQRADIQYF
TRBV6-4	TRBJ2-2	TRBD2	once	TGTGCCAGCAGACCCACGGGGGGGAAGGCCGGGGAGCTGTTTTTT	CASRPTGGKAGELFF
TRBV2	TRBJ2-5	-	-	TGTGCCAGCAGTGAAATAGCGGGACAGCTGGAGACCCAGTACTTC	CASSEIAGQLETQYF
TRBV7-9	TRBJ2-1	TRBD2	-	TGTGCCAGCAGTTTCACCCCTAGCGGCCGAGCCAATGAGCAGTTCTTC	CASSFTPSGRANEQFF
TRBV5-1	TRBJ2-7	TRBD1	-	TGCGCCAGCAGCTTGGGGTCGGGACAGGGTAACGAGCAGTACTTC	CASSLGSGQGNEQYF
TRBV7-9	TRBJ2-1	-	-	TGTGCCAGCAGCCCCCCTCGGACAGTTCCTGAGCAGTTCTTC	CASSPPRTVPEQFF
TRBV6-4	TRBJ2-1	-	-	TGTGCCAGTCCAGACAATGAGCAGTTCTTC	CASPDNEQFF
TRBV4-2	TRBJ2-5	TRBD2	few	TGTGCCAGCAGCCAAGAGCGGGGGGGCCAAGAGACCCAGTACTTC	CASSQERGGQETQYF
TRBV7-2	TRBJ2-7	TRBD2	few	TGTGCCAGCAGCTTAGACTTAGCGGGGGCTGACCTAACCTACGAGCAGTACTTC	CASSLDLAGADLTYEQYF
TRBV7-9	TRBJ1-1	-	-	TGTGCCAGCAGCTCCCCCTGGGGGCCGCGGCAACTCCCCATCGAAGCTTTCTTT	CASSSPWGPRQLPIEAFF
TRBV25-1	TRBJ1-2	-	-	TGTGCCAGCAGTGCCACAGTCTATGGCTACACCTTC	CASSATVYGYTF
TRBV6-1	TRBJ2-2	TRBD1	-	TGTGCCAGCAGCGGACAGGGGGCCACCGGGGAGCTGTTTTTT	CASSGQGATGELFF
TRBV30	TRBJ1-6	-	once	TGTGCCTGGAGTGCTCCCGACAGGAATTCACCCCTCCACTTT	CAWSAPDRNSPLHF
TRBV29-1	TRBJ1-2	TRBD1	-	TGCAGCGTACATTCGGGGACAGGGGGCTATGGCTACACCTTC	CSVHSGTGGYGYTF
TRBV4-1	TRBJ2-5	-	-	TGCGCCAGCAGCCAAAAAATCCAGGGCCAAGAGACCCAATACTTC	CASSQKIQGQETQYF
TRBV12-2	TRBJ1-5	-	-	TGTGCAAGTCGCTCCAAGGACATGGACAATCAGCCCCAGCATTTT	CASRSKDMDNQPQHF
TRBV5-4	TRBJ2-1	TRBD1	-	TGTGCCAGCAGCTCGGGACAGGCCTACAATGAGCAGTTCTTC	CASSSGQAYNEQFF
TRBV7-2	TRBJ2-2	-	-	TGTGCCAGCAGCTTAGCAGCAGCGGGTCACACCGGGGAGCTGTTTTTT	CASSLAAAGHTGELFF
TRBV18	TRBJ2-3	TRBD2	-	TGTGCCAGCTCACCGACTAGCGGGGGGTCCGGGGATACGCAGTATTTT	CASSPTSGGSGDTQYF
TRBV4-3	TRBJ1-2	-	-	TGCGCCAGCAGCCAAGAAAAACGGGGAGGCTACACCTTC	CASSQEKRGGYTF